This paragraph covers one T cell receptor beta chain sequence. What it binds is unknown. These data come from a study of siplizumab effects on memory and regulatory T cells. General observations from the study: The apparent diversity of naive T cells exceeded that of memory cells, and naive T cells seemed to make a major contribution to the alloresponse. Sequences below about 10^-5 frequency were poorly captured, limiting mapping of alloreactive clones. The Treg-derived share of mappable alloreactive CD4+ clones averaged about 69% with siplizumab and 26.9% in controls.

Here immunoSEQ multiplex PCR was the method, and the copy in TCRdb shows in-frame clones only, minus some. Of tens of thousands of clones listed, 70% to 80% are singletons. This sequence originates from a human donor in good health. The sample taken for sequencing was memory CD4+ T cells sorted from blood.

CDR3 protein: CASSFSLGVSDTQYF. The CDR3 DNA reads TGTGCCAGCAGTTTTTCCTTGGGGGTGTCAGATACGCAGTATTTT. The rearrangement links TRBV7-2 to TRBJ2-3; D possibly matches TRBD1 or TRBD2 (5 bases each). Per the germline V gene, CDR1 is SGHTA and CDR2 is FQGNSA. The CDR3 covers 15 residues. V dropped 6 bases and J dropped 4 bases, with 17 bases sitting between them.